Shown below are 9 T cell receptor beta chains from a single sample sequenced in a study of Ad26.COV2.S vaccination and SARS-CoV-2 variants. The protocol was immunoSEQ multiplex PCR, while the TCRdb copy is restricted to in-frame clones and leaves out a portion. Here the sample spans about 87,000 clones, 82% being singletons. The material was peripheral blood, obtained after recovery from COVID-19. These receptors originate from a human donor who had recovered from COVID-19.

This clone was counted once. Additional DNA sequences in this sample encode the identical CDR3. This rearrangement joins TRBV7-9 to TRBJ2-3, with 8 bases fitting TRBD2. Germline V gives CDR1 SEHNR, CDR2 FQNEAQ (reference sequence). J gave up 2 bases and V 4 bases, and 8 bases lay outside the gene matches. The CDR3 spans 16 residues. The CDR3 bases are TGTGCCAGCAGCTCAACGAGCGGGAGTACCACAGATACGCAGTATTTT. It encodes CASSSTSGSTTDTQYF.

The rearrangement joins TRBV3-1 (or the pseudogene TRBV3-2) to TRBJ2-4, with D uncertain. The CDR3 runs to 14 residues. Looked up from germline, CDR1 is LGHDT and CDR2 is YNNKEL (reference sequence). V lost 4 bases to trimming and J lost 1 base, with 8 bases between them. The CDR3 is CASSPLGAKNIQYF. DNA for the CDR3: TGTGCCAGCAGCCCTTTAGGGGCCAAAAACATTCAGTACTTC.

The chain joins TRBV27 to TRBJ2-1; D unresolved. Trimming pared 4 bases from V and 4 bases from J, leaving 14 bases between. The germline V gene encodes CDR1 MNHEY and CDR2 SMNVEV (reference sequence). The CDR3 has 15 amino acids. Here the CDR3 reads CASSYQARRYNEQFF. In DNA form, the CDR3 reads TGTGCCAGCAGTTACCAGGCCCGAAGATACAATGAGCAGTTCTTC.

The count of this clone is one. The chain employs TRBV18 and TRBJ1-1; unclear D gene. Trimming shortened V by 2 bases and J by 8 bases, and 9 bases separated the two germline ends. Germline lookup yields CDR1 KGHSH and CDR2 LQKENI. The CDR3 has 12 amino acids. CDR3 sequence reads: CASSPANSEAFF. CDR3 bases: TGTGCCAGCTCACCAGCTAACTCCGAAGCTTTCTTT.

The V and J genes are TRBV9 and TRBJ2-3, with 9 bases identical to TRBD2. Germline loops: CDR1 SGDLS, CDR2 YYNGEE. Unmatched junction bases numbered 6, after V lost 0 bases and J lost 7 bases. The CDR3 runs to 15 residues. The CDR3 loop reads CASSVEGSGRNTQYF. CDR3 sequence (DNA): TGTGCCAGCAGCGTAGAAGGTAGCGGGAGAAATACGCAGTATTTT.

V and J are TRBV4-2 and TRBJ1-2, with no clear D. Germline CDR1 reads LGHNA; CDR2 reads YNFKEQ. CDR3 length: 14 residues. V lost 0 bases and J 7 bases, leaving 12 bases between the germline ends. CDR3 bases: TGTGCCAGCAGCCAAGAACGGGGAACAGCTGGCTACACCTTC. It is translated as CASSQERGTAGYTF.

The chain uses TRBV5-4 and TRBJ2-1, with D perhaps TRBD2 (5 bases). The V end was cut by 4 bases, the J end by 5 bases, with 16 bases between. The CDR3 consists of 15 residues. The germline V gene encodes CDR1 SGHNT and CDR2 YYREEE (reference sequence). The CDR3: CASSARTGLDNEQFF. For the CDR3, the DNA is TGTGCCAGCAGCGCCCGGACGGGATTAGACAATGAGCAGTTCTTC.

The chain combines TRBV2 with TRBJ2-3; 8 bases match TRBD2. The V and J ends lost 4 bases and 6 bases, in that order; junction bases with no gene match: 6. In germline, CDR1 is SNHLY, CDR2 FYNNEI. This CDR3 is built from 14 residues. Here the CDR3 reads CASSGGTRRDTQYF. In nucleotides, the CDR3 is TGTGCCAGCAGTGGAGGGACTAGGCGCGATACGCAGTATTTT.

The J gene is TRBJ1-2, the V gene TRBV7-9, with TRBD1 as a possible D gene (6 bases). This CDR3 comprises 18 residues. V was shortened by 5 bases and J by 4 bases, with 26 bases between the two germline ends. Germline assignment: CDR1 SEHNR and CDR2 FQNEAQ (reference sequence). The CDR3 loop reads CASSTTTGAEVPLYGYTF. DNA of the CDR3: TGTGCCAGCAGCACCACGACAGGCGCGGAAGTCCCCCTCTATGGCTACACCTTC.